These 32 T cell receptor gamma chains share one sample of origin, sequenced in a study of gamma-delta T cells after stem cell transplantation. TCRdb called clones anew from the RT-PCR reads with CATT. The sample holds around 3,400 gamma-chain clones, nearly 5% seen once. The sample consisted of gamma-delta T cells. Receptors were obtained from a human donor. It is not recorded whose cells these are; they may come from a transplant donor.

Regarding this clone: This clone may be a read error of a much larger clone one base away. Other DNA sequences from this sample encode an identical CDR3 as well. The V call is TRGV9, the J call TRGJP. CDR3 length equals 18 residues. Germline V gene sequence: CDR1 GITISATS, CDR2 ISYDGTV (reference sequence). The CDR3 reads CALWEASQQELGKKIKVF. The CDR3 DNA follows: TGTGCCTTGTGGGAGGCCTCCCAGCAAGAGTTGGGCAAAAAAATCAAGGTATTC.

This clone is deemed medium-sized. The V call is TRGV5, the J call TRGJ1 or TRGJ2. V shed 0 bases and J 11 bases; nucleotides not matched to a gene: 4. The V gene's germline CDR1 is VINAFY and CDR2 YDVSNSKD. This CDR3 comprises 11 residues. The CDR3 DNA sequence: TGTGCCACCTGGGACAGGCCCGAGAAACTCTTT. Its translation is CATWDRPEKLF.

V and J are TRGV9 and TRGJP2. Per germline, CDR1 GITISATS and CDR2 ISYDGTV (reference sequence). This CDR3 is built from 16 residues. V gave up 0 bases and J gave up 2 bases; unmatched junction bases: 6. The CDR3 DNA reads TGTGCCTTGTGGGAGGTGCCCGAAAGTAGTGATTGGATCAAGACGTTT. Translation: CALWEVPESSDWIKTF.

This clone was found a few times. The protein TCRdb lists belongs to a much larger clone and differs from this DNA's translation at residue 5, which points to a read error; the protein shown is made from the DNA. CDR3 protein: CATWYGLAYKKLF. The CDR3 DNA reads as TGTGCCACCTGGTACGGGCTGGCTTATAAGAAACTCTTT. The genes are TRGV2 and TRGJ1 or TRGJ2. The CDR3 spans 13 residues. The germline V gene encodes CDR1 EGSNGY and CDR2 YDSYNSKV.

This clone was seen only a few times. TCRdb lists the protein of a much larger clone for this DNA, which differs at residue 5, so this is likely a read error; the protein given here is translated from the DNA itself. The rearrangement joins TRGV9 to TRGJP. Trimming at V came to 5 bases and at J to 7 bases, leaving 11 bases not matched to a gene. Germline lookup yields CDR1 GITISATS and CDR2 ISYDGTV (reference sequence). This CDR3 has 17 amino acids. The CDR3 reads CALWGPPAELGKKIKVF. The DNA for the CDR3 is TGTGCCTTGTGGGGGCCCCCCGCGGAGTTGGGCAAAAAAATCAAGGTATTT.

As to this clone: A read error likely explains why the TCRdb protein, taken from a much larger clone, differs from this DNA's translation at residue 6; the protein shown is translated from the DNA. The chain uses TRGV3 and TRGJP2. The germline V gene has CDR1 VTNTFY and CDR2 YDVSTARD (reference sequence). The CDR3 contains 14 residues. Trimming took 3 bases from V and 6 from J; bases not matched to a gene: 7. As DNA, the CDR3 is TGTGCCACCTGGGACGGGCCGGGTGATTGGATCAAGACGTTT. As protein: CATWDGPGDWIKTF.

On this clone itself: The TCRdb protein comes from a much larger clone and disagrees with this DNA's translation at residue 5, likely due to a read error; the protein given here is derived from the DNA. The chain couples TRGV4 to TRGJ1 or TRGJ2. V dropped 6 bases and J dropped 2; count of bases not matched to a gene: 7. The CDR3 is 13 amino acids. CDR1 EGSTGY and CDR2 YDSYTSSV come from the germline V gene. CDR3 nucleotide sequence: TGTGCCACCTGGTATGCGGATTATTATAAGAAACTCTTT. Protein sequence: CATWYADYYKKLF.

Note on this clone: Translating this DNA gives a protein that differs at residue 8 from the TCRdb one, which belongs to a much larger clone; a read error is likely, and the protein shown is this translation. The CDR3 sequence: CATWDGHSYKKLF. For the CDR3, the DNA is TGTGCCACCTGGGATGGGCATTCTTATAAGAAACTCTTT. The chain carries TRGV4 and TRGJ1 or TRGJ2. V shed 0 bases, J shed 6 bases, and the junction held 5 bases outside the gene matches. Looked up from germline, CDR1 is EGSTGY and CDR2 is YDSYTSSV. The length of the CDR3 is 13 residues.

V usage is TRGV4 and J usage is TRGJ1 or TRGJ2. V lost 0 bases to trimming and J lost 3 bases; unmatched junction nucleotides: 5. The CDR3 loop spans 14 amino acids. Per germline, CDR1 EGSTGY and CDR2 YDSYTSSV. DNA for the CDR3: TGTGCCACCTGGGATGGGGCAACTTATTATAAGAAACTCTTT. Its protein is CATWDGATYYKKLF.

This clone qualifies as medium-sized. V and J are TRGV4 and TRGJ1 or TRGJ2. With V trimmed by 0 bases and J by 12 bases, 5 bases remained unmatched. CDR1 and CDR2 (germline): EGSTGY, YDSYTSSV. The CDR3 consists of 11 residues. CDR3 DNA: TGTGCCACCTGGGATGGGCTGGCGAAACTCTTT. Amino acids: CATWDGLAKLF.

The chain recombines TRGV9 with TRGJP. Germline-derived CDR1 and CDR2 are GITISATS and ISYDGTV (reference sequence). The trim removed 3 bases at V and 12 bases at J, leaving 5 bases unmatched. This CDR3 is 14 amino acids long. In DNA form, the CDR3 reads TGTGCCTTGTGGGAGATAGAGGGCAAAAAAATCAAGGTATTT. It encodes CALWEIEGKKIKVF.

This clone is medium-sized. Other DNA sequences from this sample encode an identical CDR3 as well. The V gene is TRGV3, the J gene TRGJ1 or TRGJ2. The germline V gene encodes CDR1 VTNTFY and CDR2 YDVSTARD (reference sequence). With V trimmed by 5 bases and J by 2 bases, 15 bases remained unmatched. The CDR3 extends over 16 amino acids. CDR3 in DNA: TGTGCCACCTGGGTTCCCTTTCTGCCGCATTATTATAAGAAACTCTTT. Amino acids: CATWVPFLPHYYKKLF.

Concerning this clone itself: This probably arose from a read error, given a far larger clone one base away. The same CDR3 can be traced to other DNA sequences in this sample. V usage is TRGV9 and J usage is TRGJ1 or TRGJ2. The CDR3 runs to 14 residues. CDR1 is GITISATS and CDR2 is ISYDGTV in the germline V gene (reference sequence). V was pared by 6 bases and J by 10 bases, with 18 bases of the junction left unmatched. CDR3 protein: CALWSLENRKKKLF. In DNA, the CDR3 is TGTGCCTTGTGGTCCCTCGAGAATAGGAAGAAGAAACTCTTT.

Only a few counts were recorded for this clone. This may be a read error: a much more frequent sequence differs by one nucleotide. The V call is TRGV2, the J call TRGJ1 or TRGJ2. Trimming removed 0 bases from V and 8 bases from J; junction bases left unmatched: 4. The germline V gene encodes CDR1 EGSNGY and CDR2 YDSYNSKV. The CDR3 contains 12 residues. The CDR3 DNA reads TGTGCCACCTGGGACGGGCCTGATAAGAAACTCTTT. Translation: CATWDGPDKKLF.

This clone was seen a handful of times. This rearrangement joins TRGV3 to TRGJ1 or TRGJ2. This CDR3 is built from 13 residues. Germline V gene sequence: CDR1 VTNTFY, CDR2 YDVSTARD (reference sequence). The V segment lost 1 base and the J segment 1 base; nucleotides outside the gene matches: 1. CDR3 sequence reads: CATWDRNYYKKLF. CDR3 nucleotides: TGTGCCACCTGGGACAGAAATTATTATAAGAAACTCTTT.

This clone is labeled medium-sized. Other DNA sequences in this sample translate to the same CDR3. The V gene is TRGV4, the J gene TRGJ1 or TRGJ2. The length of the CDR3 is 11 residues. In germline, CDR1 is EGSTGY, CDR2 YDSYTSSV. Germline trimming cut 0 bases from V and 9 bases from J; bases unmatched to any gene: 2. The DNA for the CDR3 is TGTGCCACCTGGGATGGGCTTAAGAAACTCTTT. As protein: CATWDGLKKLF.

With respect to this clone: This DNA's translation differs at residue 12 from TCRdb's protein, which comes from a much larger clone; a read error is likely, and the protein shown is translated from the DNA. The V call is TRGV9, the J call TRGJP. This CDR3 comprises 14 residues. Germline CDR1 GITISATS, CDR2 ISYDGTV (reference sequence). CDR3 protein: CALWEVMGKKIEVF. The CDR3 DNA is TGTGCCTTGTGGGAGGTGATGGGCAAAAAAATCGAGGTATTT.

This clone is judged medium-sized. The sample holds other DNA sequences that translate to the same CDR3. This chain links TRGV9 with TRGJP. With V trimmed by 5 bases and J by 4 bases, 2 bases remained unmatched. CDR3 length: 15 amino acids. Germline assignment: CDR1 GITISATS and CDR2 ISYDGTV (reference sequence). The DNA for the CDR3 is TGTGCCTTGTGGGGCCAAGAGTTGGGCAAAAAAATCAAGGTATTT. Its translation is CALWGQELGKKIKVF.

This clone has only a few counts. The gene calls are TRGV2 and TRGJ1 or TRGJ2. The germline CDR1 and CDR2 sequences are EGSNGY and YDSYNSKV. Trimming at V came to 0 bases and at J to 8 bases, leaving 7 bases not matched to a gene. This CDR3 has 13 amino acids. The CDR3 protein is CATWDGLDDKKLF. The CDR3 region has the DNA TGTGCCACCTGGGACGGGCTAGACGATAAGAAACTCTTT.

This clone occurred a few times. This may be a read error: a much more frequent sequence differs by one nucleotide. This sample also contains other DNA sequences that code for the same CDR3. This chain joins TRGV9 and TRGJ1 or TRGJ2. The germline V gene encodes CDR1 GITISATS and CDR2 ISYDGTV (reference sequence). V gave up 3 bases and J gave up 8 bases; unmatched junction bases: 4. This CDR3 is 11 amino acids long. CDR3 sequence (DNA): TGTGCCTTGTGGGAGCCCGATAAGAAACTCTTT. It is translated as CALWEPDKKLF.

As concerns this clone: This DNA's translation and the protein TCRdb lists, from a much larger clone, do not match at residue 2, likely due to a read error; the protein shown is translated from the DNA. The chain carries TRGV4 and TRGJ1 or TRGJ2. Germline loops: CDR1 EGSTGY, CDR2 YDSYTSSV. The CDR3 covers 13 residues. Here the CDR3 DNA reads TGTACCACCTGGGATGGGCCCTATTATAAGAAACTCTTT. Its translation is CTTWDGPYYKKLF.

About this clone: A far larger clone is just one base off, so this is likely a read error. This specimen includes other DNA sequences encoding the same CDR3. This chain links TRGV9 with TRGJ1 or TRGJ2. The CDR3 consists of 16 residues. Germline V gene sequence: CDR1 GITISATS, CDR2 ISYDGTV (reference sequence). This CDR3 reads CALWEVQSPPGYKKLF. The CDR3 nucleotides are TGTGCCCTGTGGGAGGTGCAATCTCCTCCAGGTTATAAGAAACTCTTT.

There are a few counts of this clone. The protein in TCRdb stems from a much larger clone and differs at residue 4 from this DNA's translation, likely a read error; here the protein is translated from the DNA. V is TRGV3 and J is TRGJ1 or TRGJ2. The CDR3 runs to 14 residues. Germline loops: CDR1 VTNTFY, CDR2 YDVSTARD (reference sequence). The CDR3 DNA sequence: TGTGCCACCCGGGACAGCCCACCTTATTATAAGAAACTCTTT. Protein product: CATRDSPPYYKKLF.

The rearrangement uses TRGV9 and TRGJP. V trimming: 0 bases; J trimming: 7 bases; junction bases outside the gene matches: 9. This CDR3 is built from 18 residues. Germline CDR1 and CDR2: GITISATS and ISYDGTV (reference sequence). The CDR3: CALWEVQAGELGKKIKVF. The CDR3, as DNA: TGTGCCTTGTGGGAGGTGCAAGCAGGGGAGTTGGGCAAAAAAATCAAGGTATTT.

For this clone: TCRdb shows a much larger clone's protein in place of this DNA's translation, and the two differ at residue 5, likely through a read error; the protein shown is translated from the DNA. The chain joins TRGV9 to TRGJ1 or TRGJ2. This CDR3 region has 13 residues. With 5 bases clipped from V and 3 bases from J, the junction kept 7 bases outside the gene matches. From germline, CDR1 is GITISATS and CDR2 ISYDGTV (reference sequence). CDR3 loop: CALWGGPYYKKLF. The DNA of the CDR3 is TGTGCCTTGTGGGGGGGCCCTTATTATAAGAAACTCTTT.

This clone was detected a few times. This is likely an artifact of a read error, given a far larger clone one base away. The sample has other DNA sequences that encode this CDR3 too. CDR3 bases: TGTGCCTTGTGGTCGAGGGGGCTGGGCAAAAAAATCAAGGTATTT. Residues: CALWSRGLGKKIKVF. This chain uses TRGV9 with TRGJP. V was clipped by 6 bases and J by 11 bases; unmatched bases: 10. The length of the CDR3 is 15 residues. Germline V gene data show CDR1 as GITISATS and CDR2 as ISYDGTV (reference sequence).

This clone is medium-sized within its sample. This sequence joins TRGV9 and TRGJP1. J lost 1 base, V lost 7 bases, and 15 bases had no gene match. CDR3 length: 17 amino acids. The germline V gene encodes CDR1 GITISATS and CDR2 ISYDGTV (reference sequence). For the CDR3, the DNA is TGTGCCTTGTGTGGTGTTTCCGGGGGTACCACTGGTTGGTTCAAGATATTT. The encoded protein is CALCGVSGGTTGWFKIF.

With regard to this clone: Since a far larger clone is one base different, this is likely a read error. V usage is TRGV3 and J usage is TRGJ1 or TRGJ2. The CDR3 is 15 amino acids. Germline V gene data show CDR1 as VTNTFY and CDR2 as YDVSTARD (reference sequence). The CDR3 bases are TGTACCACCTGGGACAGACTCTCGAATTATTATAAGAAACTCTTT. Translated: CTTWDRLSNYYKKLF.

This clone is large within its sample. Additional DNA sequences in this sample encode the identical CDR3. V gene TRGV9 combines with J gene TRGJP. Germline values: CDR1 GITISATS, CDR2 ISYDGTV (reference sequence). This CDR3 is built from 16 residues. J gave up 5 bases and V 0 bases, and 1 base lay outside the gene matches. As DNA, the CDR3 is TGTGCCTTGTGGGAGGTGAAAGAGTTGGGCAAAAAAATCAAGGTATTT. Its translation is CALWEVKELGKKIKVF.

The sample holds a few counts of this clone. The chain links TRGV9 to TRGJP. There are 18 residues in the CDR3. V gave up 0 bases and J gave up 4 bases; unmatched junction bases: 6. Per the germline V gene, CDR1 is GITISATS and CDR2 is ISYDGTV (reference sequence). CDR3 in DNA: TGTGCCTTGTGGGAGGTGAGGCCACAAGAGTTGGGCAAAAAAATCAAGGTATTT. Protein: CALWEVRPQELGKKIKVF.

The chain carries TRGV5 and TRGJ1 or TRGJ2. The CDR3 is 13 residues long. The trim removed 4 bases at V and 3 bases at J, leaving 6 bases unmatched. Germline CDR1 and CDR2: VINAFY and YDVSNSKD. The CDR3 nucleotides read TGTGCCACCTGGGATTACCCTTATTATAAGAAACTCTTT. Translating gives CATWDYPYYKKLF.

On this clone itself: A much larger clone sits a single nucleotide away, making a read error possible. Within the sample, other DNA sequences also encode this same CDR3. The genes are TRGV9 and TRGJP. Per germline, CDR1 GITISATS and CDR2 ISYDGTV (reference sequence). CDR3 length equals 16 residues. V gave up 1 base and J gave up 5 bases; unmatched junction bases: 2. The CDR3 sequence is CALWEVEELGKKIKVF. The CDR3 DNA reads TGTGCCTTGTGGGAGGTTGAAGAGTTGGGCAAAAAAATCAAGGTATTT.